This T cell receptor beta chain was recorded in a study of OX40 agonist ivuxolimab in advanced cancers. Study-level background: Ivuxolimab was a fully human IgG2 agonistic monoclonal antibody targeting the costimulatory receptor OX40 (CD134). Partial responses occurred in three dose-escalation patients, of whom one had hepatocellular carcinoma and two had cutaneous melanoma. The paper describes the monotherapy dose-escalation part (N ≈ 51 patients) of the phase I trial of ivuxolimab. Intravenous ivuxolimab was administered to patients every 2 weeks at six dose levels: 0.01, 0.1, 0.3, 1.5, 3 and 10 mg/kg. Peripheral TCRbeta sequencing was intended to test whether TCR sequence diversity was altered and clonal T-cell expansion was caused by ivuxolimab. Of the roughly 51 patients in dose escalation, around 19 had hepatocellular carcinoma, about 15 had melanoma, 9 had renal cell carcinoma and 9 had head and neck cancer. The dose-escalation cohort was 80% to 90% male with a mean age of about 54 years, ranging from about 23 to 85. Prior anti-PD-1, anti-PD-L1 or anti-CTLA-4 therapy was permitted, and about two fifths of dose-escalation patients had received checkpoint inhibitors.

The junction shows trimming of 1 base on V and 1 base on J, plus 8 bases between the germline ends. The CDR3 covers 14 residues, taking in both the cysteine and the phenylalanine. Solely the CDR3 DNA is kept, with 42 bases framed from the first base. CDR1 and CDR2 (SGHDT, YYEEEE) derive from the germline V gene. In the case of this clone: This receptor's antigen is unknown. Base qualities are missing; no much larger clone stands one base away.

Genomic DNA was extracted from sorted cells for sequencing of the TCRbeta CDR3 region. TCRbeta CDR3 regions were sequenced using the immunoSEQ Assay. Not all clones reach the TCRdb copy of this immuneACCESS table, which keeps in-frame sequences only. Checked studies attribute under half of the gap to unresolved V genes and leave the rest unexplained. Present in this sample are roughly 92,000 clones, approximately 80% of which were seen just once. Together, the top ten hold 5.5% of the sample. Patients with autoimmune disease history or receiving systemic immunosuppression were excluded from the trial. Peripheral blood for TCR sequencing was collected from all dose cohorts at baseline, on cycle 4 day 1, and on cycle 7 day 1. The samples were taken from a phase I, first-in-human, multicenter, open-label dose-escalation trial of ivuxolimab. Adults with locally advanced or metastatic melanoma, renal cell, hepatocellular, or head and neck squamous cell carcinoma were enrolled in the trial. Before TCR sequencing, CD4+ and CD8+ T cells were separately sorted from peripheral blood.

The investigation overall reported the following: After ivuxolimab, CD8+ T cells had more expanded clones than CD4+ T cells on average. Low levels of normalized T-cell clonal expansion were also seen in some patients who did not respond. In partial responders in the 0.1-3.0 mg/kg groups, normalized peripheral clonal expansion was found to be among the lowest, especially among CD8+ T cells. Which antigens the clonally expanded peripheral T cells were specific for was not determined. At doses from 0.1 to 3.0 mg/kg, clonal expansion was seen in both CD4+ and CD8+ blood T cells between baseline and week 6.

The V and J segments used are TRBV5-6 and TRBJ2-5; the D gene remains uncertain. Sequenced material: CD4+ or CD8+ T cells sorted from blood, taken in a trial of the OX40 agonist ivuxolimab. This TCR derives from an adult with an advanced solid tumor such as melanoma, head and neck, liver or kidney cancer. The CDR3 amino acid sequence is: CASSLRQIQETQYF. The DNA sequence reads TGTGCCAGCAGCTTGAGGCAGATCCAAGAGACCCAGTACTTC.